This paragraph covers one T cell receptor beta chain sequence. The clone's antigen remains unknown. This may be a read error, as it is one base from a much larger clone. The method behind the library was PCR. The instrument was a NextSeq 500. Preparation of bulk TCR libraries followed a previously described approach, with the TCR primers listed in Table S5. The Qiagen AllPrep DNA/RNA kit was used to purify total RNA. Before analysis, reads from multiple sequencing runs of the same library were pooled. Under the source paper's analysis protocol: Reads were retained only if their TCR constant sequence matched exactly, and those retained reads were trimmed to 150 nt and grouped according to their 12-nt molecular barcodes. Reads in each barcode group were sub-clustered using a 15% Levenshtein threshold, and a quality-weighted consensus sequence was built for each RNA molecule. Non-functional sequences were excluded, and lower-count sequences lying one edit away from another sequence were also excluded. Based on a fit of two negative binomial distributions, barcode sub-clusters having less than 20% of the maximum read count were discarded. TCRdb trimmed public reads at Q25 via fastp, called clones via MiXCR and kept in-frame beta chains. Rows are combined by CDR3 protein, so each entry shows the most common genes and DNA. Here the V and J calls rest on TCRdb's processing, not on the authors' analysis. The sample yields approximately 680,000 distinct CDR3 sequences; 25% were counted once. The leading ten clones occupy 0.75% to 0.8% of the sample.

This entry belongs to a study of molecular identifiers for immune sequencing clone quantification listed by TCRdb under 2018. Background on the whole study: For a replicate experiment, the RNA from either 20,000 or 100,000 naive CD8 T cells was divided into five aliquots, and four of those aliquots went on to sequencing. CD8 T cells were used in a methods study to benchmark molecular-identifier clustering-based TCR repertoire sequencing (MIDCIRS) and TCR RNA copy counting. Overall study outcomes, separate from this receptor: Spiked-in Jurkat TCR RNA equivalent to a single cell was reported to be detectable even among 850,000 to 1,000,000 naive CD8 T cells. In CMV-specific effector cells, clones with more than 20 RNA copies contained over 97% of molecules, whereas in naive cells such clones contained under 1% of molecules. The sizes of highly expanded clones could end up underestimated when identical TCR molecules share a barcode. Modeling gave roughly 3 recovered TCR RNA copies per cell versus about 10 by digital PCR, implying 25% to 30% capture efficiency. The naive libraries included spiked-in Jurkat TCR RNA (about ten copies' worth), and this RNA is not part of the donor repertoire. When barcode sub-clustering was not used, chimeric consensus sequences inflated TCR diversity, with chimeras reaching as high as 47%.

Libraries of naive CD8 T cells were generated from about 20,000 to 1,000,000 sorted cells, with 10%, 30% or 50% of the purified RNA used. Naive CD8 T cells, defined as CD8+CD4-CCR7+CD45RA+, were FACS-sorted into RLT Plus buffer on a BD FACSAria II. To test detection sensitivity, Jurkat RNA equal to around 10 TCR copies was added to samples of roughly 17,000-1,100,000 naive CD8 T cells. Enrichment of CD8 T cells was performed with RosetteSep CD8+ T Cell Enrichment Cocktail and Ficoll-Paque, after which ACK red cell lysis was carried out. Via the germline V gene, CDR1 is SGHTA and CDR2 FQGNSA. V gives up 8 bases and J gives up 8 bases, and the segment between their germline ends measures 13 bases. The CDR3 measures 13 amino acids from cysteine to phenylalanine. Only the CDR3 portion is preserved as DNA: 39 bases, with reading frame beginning at the first base.

The TCR was taken from a human donor in good health. Some libraries in this study had Jurkat cell RNA spiked in. The chain couples TRBV7-2 to TRBJ1-6, with the D gene not clear enough to name. Sample: naive CD8+ T cells from blood, with Jurkat cell RNA spiked in. The sample's cell subset or site, from its label and the paper: FACS-sorted CD8+CD4-CCR7+CD45RA+ naive T cells. CDR3 loop: CASGSVRYSPLHF. The DNA sequence follows: TGTGCCAGCGGCTCCGTGCGGTATTCACCCCTCCACTTT.